Below, one TCR beta chain is given with its context. Its target is unknown. The data were produced by immunoSEQ multiplex PCR, yet TCRdb's version contains in-frame clones alone and is incomplete. The sample records 300,000 to 400,000 clones, 88% being singletons. The CDR3 runs 15 residues. V shed 5 bases and J 5 bases; nucleotides not matched to a gene: 8. The germline V gene has CDR1 SSHAT and CDR2 FNYEAQ (reference sequence). The entry originates in a study of cytomegalovirus exposure and HLA in healthy donors. Overall study results and limits: There were 150 or so TCR beta chains listed as cytomegalovirus-associated. The classifier reportedly diagnosed cytomegalovirus status with high specificity and sensitivity. In vitro checks showed that three CMV-associated chains really do target CMV antigens. First-cohort TCR clusters were later found to tend to co-occur in the 120 or so validation repertoires.

The genes are TRBV7-7 and TRBJ2-5; 10 bases fit TRBD1. The sequence was obtained from a man aged 25 to 40 in good health and CMV-seronegative. The specimen sequenced was PBMCs. The CDR3 sequence: CASSPPGQGRETQYF. DNA of the CDR3: TGTGCCAGCAGCCCCCCGGGACAGGGGCGGGAGACCCAGTACTTC.